The rows below give T cell receptor beta chains drawn from one sample of a study of cytomegalovirus exposure and HLA in healthy donors. The repertoire was sequenced with immunoSEQ multiplex PCR; TCRdb's copy has only in-frame clones and lacks some. The sample holds roughly 130,000 clones, over 75% seen once. Material for sequencing was PBMCs. The receptors were gathered from a woman between 40 and 50 years old in good health and CMV-seronegative. CDR3s include the opening cysteine and the closing phenylalanine or tryptophan. D genes are given only for firm matches. Clone size is shown for a subset of rows, as once, few, many or a class of expanded clone.

cdr3_length: 15; j_call: TRBJ1-2; clone_size: .; d_call: TRBD1; v_call: TRBV7-6; cdr3_aa: CASSLRQGGYYGYTF; cdr3_nt: TGTGCCAGCAGCTTAAGACAGGGAGGCTACTATGGCTACACCTTC
cdr3_length: 15; j_call: TRBJ2-7; clone_size: .; d_call: TRBD2; v_call: TRBV6-5; cdr3_aa: CASSYSSGSTYEQYF; cdr3_nt: TGTGCCAGCAGTTACAGTAGCGGGAGCACCTACGAGCAGTACTTC
cdr3_length: 15; j_call: TRBJ2-1; clone_size: .; d_call: TRBD2; v_call: TRBV6-6; cdr3_aa: CASSYLLAGGGEQFF; cdr3_nt: TGTGCCAGCAGTTACTTACTAGCGGGGGGCGGTGAGCAGTTCTTC
cdr3_length: 19; j_call: TRBJ2-5; clone_size: .; d_call: TRBD2; v_call: TRBV7-9; cdr3_aa: CASSLGGGLAVTQSETQYF; cdr3_nt: TGTGCCAGCAGCTTGGGGGGCGGACTAGCGGTGACCCAATCTGAGACCCAGTACTTC
cdr3_length: 15; j_call: TRBJ2-2; clone_size: .; d_call: TRBD1; v_call: TRBV7-6; cdr3_aa: CASSSDRGLSGELFF; cdr3_nt: TGTGCCAGCAGCTCAGACAGGGGGCTTAGCGGGGAGCTGTTTTTT
cdr3_length: 14; j_call: TRBJ1-3; clone_size: .; d_call: .; v_call: TRBV10-1; cdr3_aa: CASSSGGSGNTIYF; cdr3_nt: TGCGCCAGCTCTTCGGGGGGCTCTGGAAACACCATATATTTT
cdr3_length: 14; j_call: TRBJ2-7; clone_size: .; d_call: TRBD2; v_call: TRBV7-9; cdr3_aa: CASSLARGAYEQYF; cdr3_nt: TGTGCCAGCAGCTTAGCCCGGGGGGCCTACGAGCAGTACTTC
cdr3_length: 14; j_call: TRBJ2-5; clone_size: .; d_call: TRBD2; v_call: TRBV6-6; cdr3_aa: CASRRTSGEETQYF; cdr3_nt: TGTGCCAGCAGAAGGACTAGCGGTGAAGAGACCCAGTACTTC
cdr3_length: 14; j_call: TRBJ1-2; clone_size: .; d_call: .; v_call: TRBV6-1; cdr3_aa: CASRSTARRYGYTF; cdr3_nt: TGTGCCAGCAGGAGCACGGCCAGGCGTTATGGCTACACCTTC
cdr3_length: 15; j_call: TRBJ2-7; clone_size: .; d_call: .; v_call: TRBV6-5; cdr3_aa: CASSYSTGSSYEQYF; cdr3_nt: TGTGCCAGCAGTTACTCAACTGGGAGCTCCTACGAGCAGTACTTC
cdr3_length: 16; j_call: TRBJ2-1; clone_size: .; d_call: TRBD1; v_call: TRBV5-4; cdr3_aa: CASSLGGPSSYNEQFF; cdr3_nt: TGTGCCAGCAGCTTAGGGGGCCCGAGCTCCTACAATGAGCAGTTCTTC
cdr3_length: 16; j_call: TRBJ2-3; clone_size: .; d_call: .; v_call: TRBV10-1; cdr3_aa: CASSEGPTPQGDTQYF; cdr3_nt: TGCGCCAGCAGTGAGGGACCCACGCCCCAGGGAGATACGCAGTATTTT
cdr3_length: 13; j_call: TRBJ1-1; clone_size: .; d_call: .; v_call: TRBV9; cdr3_aa: CASSVARASEAFF; cdr3_nt: TGTGCCAGCAGCGTAGCCAGGGCATCTGAAGCTTTCTTT
cdr3_length: 14; j_call: TRBJ2-7; clone_size: .; d_call: TRBD2; v_call: TRBV6-5; cdr3_aa: CASSLAGVGGVWYF; cdr3_nt: TGTGCCAGCAGTCTAGCGGGAGTGGGGGGGGTTTGGTACTTC
cdr3_length: 15; j_call: TRBJ2-1; clone_size: .; d_call: .; v_call: TRBV9; cdr3_aa: CASSVSGRSYNEQFF; cdr3_nt: TGTGCCAGCAGCGTAAGTGGGAGATCCTACAATGAGCAGTTCTTC
cdr3_length: 16; j_call: TRBJ2-7; clone_size: .; d_call: TRBD1; v_call: TRBV7-2; cdr3_aa: CASSLGTGAASYEQYF; cdr3_nt: TGTGCCAGCAGCTTAGGGACAGGGGCGGCCTCCTACGAGCAGTACTTC
cdr3_length: 14; j_call: TRBJ2-7; clone_size: .; d_call: .; v_call: TRBV10-1; cdr3_aa: CASSEGRLGYEQYF; cdr3_nt: TGCGCCAGCAGTGAAGGGAGGTTGGGCTACGAGCAGTACTTC
cdr3_length: 16; j_call: TRBJ2-1; clone_size: .; d_call: TRBD2; v_call: TRBV27; cdr3_aa: CASSNPSGRSYNEQFF; cdr3_nt: TGTGCCAGCAGTAACCCAAGCGGGAGATCTTACAATGAGCAGTTCTTC
cdr3_length: 15; j_call: TRBJ1-5; clone_size: .; d_call: .; v_call: TRBV10-3; cdr3_aa: CAISRTGTGDQPQHF; cdr3_nt: TGTGCCATCTCCAGGACTGGGACTGGGGATCAGCCCCAGCATTTT
cdr3_length: 14; j_call: TRBJ1-1; clone_size: few; d_call: .; v_call: TRBV10-3; cdr3_aa: CASSLSSGSAEAFF; cdr3_nt: TGTGCCAGCAGCCTGTCCTCGGGAAGTGCTGAAGCTTTCTTT
cdr3_length: 19; j_call: TRBJ2-1; clone_size: .; d_call: TRBD1; v_call: TRBV5-1; cdr3_aa: CASSFPPLGQGLPLNEQFF; cdr3_nt: TGCGCCAGCAGCTTCCCCCCGCTTGGACAGGGATTACCCCTGAATGAGCAGTTCTTC
cdr3_length: 16; j_call: TRBJ2-7; clone_size: .; d_call: TRBD1; v_call: TRBV5-8; cdr3_aa: CASSLYRGYVSYEQYF; cdr3_nt: TGTGCCAGCAGCTTATACAGGGGTTATGTCTCCTACGAGCAGTACTTC
cdr3_length: 14; j_call: TRBJ2-1; clone_size: .; d_call: TRBD1; v_call: TRBV7-6; cdr3_aa: CASSPTGTGPEQFF; cdr3_nt: TGTGCCAGCAGCCCCACCGGGACAGGGCCCGAGCAGTTCTTC
cdr3_length: 15; j_call: TRBJ2-1; clone_size: .; d_call: TRBD2; v_call: TRBV6-4; cdr3_aa: CASRTLAGGPYEQFF; cdr3_nt: TGTGCCAGCAGGACACTAGCGGGAGGGCCGTATGAGCAGTTCTTC
cdr3_length: 16; j_call: TRBJ2-3; clone_size: .; d_call: TRBD2; v_call: TRBV5-1; cdr3_aa: CASSFLAGTSTDTQYF; cdr3_nt: TGCGCCAGCAGCTTCCTAGCGGGGACTAGCACAGATACGCAGTATTTT
cdr3_length: 12; j_call: TRBJ2-7; clone_size: .; d_call: TRBD1; v_call: TRBV10-1; cdr3_aa: CATSDDRDEQYF; cdr3_nt: TGCGCCACCTCCGATGACAGGGACGAGCAGTACTTC
cdr3_length: 14; j_call: TRBJ2-5; clone_size: .; d_call: TRBD1; v_call: TRBV6-1; cdr3_aa: CASSRQGSQETQYF; cdr3_nt: TGTGCCAGCAGTCGACAGGGGTCCCAAGAGACCCAGTACTTC
cdr3_length: 11; j_call: TRBJ1-1; clone_size: .; d_call: .; v_call: TRBV29-1; cdr3_aa: CSVQGNTEAFF; cdr3_nt: TGCAGCGTACAGGGGAACACTGAAGCTTTCTTT
cdr3_length: 13; j_call: TRBJ1-1; clone_size: .; d_call: .; v_call: TRBV29-1; cdr3_aa: CSVDGGGNTEAFF; cdr3_nt: TGCAGCGTTGATGGGGGGGGGAACACTGAAGCTTTCTTT
cdr3_length: 13; j_call: TRBJ1-2; clone_size: .; d_call: .; v_call: TRBV6-1; cdr3_aa: CASSSTTNYGYTF; cdr3_nt: TGTGCCAGCAGTTCGACTACTAACTATGGCTACACCTTC
cdr3_length: 15; j_call: TRBJ2-7; clone_size: .; d_call: .; v_call: TRBV5-1; cdr3_aa: CASSLVSQSSYEQYF; cdr3_nt: TGCGCCAGCAGCTTGGTTTCACAAAGCTCCTACGAGCAGTACTTC
cdr3_length: 12; j_call: TRBJ2-1; clone_size: .; d_call: .; v_call: TRBV6-1; cdr3_aa: CASSVTYNEQFF; cdr3_nt: TGTGCCAGCAGTGTTACCTACAATGAGCAGTTCTTC
cdr3_length: 15; j_call: TRBJ2-1; clone_size: .; d_call: .; v_call: TRBV6-6; cdr3_aa: CASSYFPGSYNEQFF; cdr3_nt: TGTGCCAGCAGTTACTTCCCGGGCTCCTACAATGAGCAGTTCTTC
cdr3_length: 17; j_call: TRBJ2-2; clone_size: few; d_call: TRBD2; v_call: TRBV5-1; cdr3_aa: CASSHGLAGGPTGELFF; cdr3_nt: TGCGCCAGCAGCCACGGACTAGCGGGAGGCCCCACCGGGGAGCTGTTTTTT
cdr3_length: 15; j_call: TRBJ1-5; clone_size: .; d_call: TRBD1; v_call: TRBV7-9; cdr3_aa: CSSSLGQGGNQPQHF; cdr3_nt: TGTTCCAGCAGCTTAGGGCAGGGGGGTAATCAGCCCCAGCATTTT
cdr3_length: 12; j_call: TRBJ1-1; clone_size: few; d_call: .; v_call: TRBV7-9; cdr3_aa: CSSSPQGTEAFF; cdr3_nt: TGTTCCAGCAGCCCCCAGGGCACTGAAGCTTTCTTT
cdr3_length: 15; j_call: TRBJ2-5; clone_size: .; d_call: .; v_call: TRBV2; cdr3_aa: CASSILAPLGETQYF; cdr3_nt: TGTGCCAGCTCTATTCTAGCCCCCCTAGGAGAGACCCAGTACTTC
cdr3_length: 15; j_call: TRBJ1-6; clone_size: .; d_call: TRBD1; v_call: TRBV7-2; cdr3_aa: CASSLGGQHNSPLHF; cdr3_nt: TGTGCCAGCAGCTTGGGGGGACAGCATAATTCACCCCTCCACTTT
cdr3_length: 13; j_call: TRBJ2-7; clone_size: .; d_call: TRBD2; v_call: TRBV6-1; cdr3_aa: CASGSGWAFEQYF; cdr3_nt: TGTGCCAGCGGTAGCGGGTGGGCGTTCGAGCAGTACTTC
cdr3_length: 18; j_call: TRBJ2-5; clone_size: .; d_call: TRBD2; v_call: TRBV5-4; cdr3_aa: CASSGTSGRRGNQETQYF; cdr3_nt: TGTGCCAGCAGCGGCACTAGCGGGAGACGAGGGAACCAAGAGACCCAGTACTTC